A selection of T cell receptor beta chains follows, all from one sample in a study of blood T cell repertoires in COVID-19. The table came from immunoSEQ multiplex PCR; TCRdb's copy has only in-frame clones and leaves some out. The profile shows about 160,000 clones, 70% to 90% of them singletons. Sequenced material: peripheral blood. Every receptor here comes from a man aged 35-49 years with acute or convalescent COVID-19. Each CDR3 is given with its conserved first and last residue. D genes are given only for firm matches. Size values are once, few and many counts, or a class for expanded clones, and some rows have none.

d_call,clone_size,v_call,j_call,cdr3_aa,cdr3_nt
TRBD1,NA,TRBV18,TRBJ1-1,CASSSNPTGQAGTEAFF,TGTGCCAGCTCATCTAACCCAACAGGACAGGCGGGCACTGAAGCTTTCTTT
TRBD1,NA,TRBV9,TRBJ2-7,CASSVGRTGVDEQYF,TGTGCCAGCAGCGTAGGACGGACAGGGGTGGACGAGCAGTACTTC
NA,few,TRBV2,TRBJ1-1,CASSELRVWDTEAFF,TGTGCCAGCAGTGAATTGAGGGTCTGGGACACTGAAGCTTTCTTT
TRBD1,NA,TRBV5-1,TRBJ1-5,CASSLEGGRSNQPQHF,TGCGCCAGCAGCTTAGAAGGGGGCAGGAGCAATCAGCCCCAGCATTTT
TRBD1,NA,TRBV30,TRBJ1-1,CAWSLIRGPKTEAFF,TGTGCCTGGAGTCTAATTAGGGGGCCCAAGACTGAAGCTTTCTTT
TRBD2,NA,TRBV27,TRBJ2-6,CASSPRLAGAPSGANVLTF,TGTGCCAGCAGCCCACGCCTAGCGGGGGCTCCCTCTGGGGCCAACGTCCTGACTTTC
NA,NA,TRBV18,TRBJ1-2,CASSPPAGGVSYGYTF,TGTGCCAGCTCACCACCGGCGGGGGGCGTCTCCTATGGCTACACCTTC
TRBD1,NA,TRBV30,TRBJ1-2,CAWKRQGVGYGYTF,TGTGCCTGGAAAAGACAGGGGGTGGGCTATGGCTACACCTTC
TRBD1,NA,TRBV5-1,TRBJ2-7,CASRSGQGAPYEQYF,TGCGCCAGCAGAAGCGGACAGGGGGCCCCCTACGAGCAGTACTTC
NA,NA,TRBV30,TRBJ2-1,CAFRGYNEQFF,TGTGCCTTTAGGGGGTACAATGAGCAGTTCTTC
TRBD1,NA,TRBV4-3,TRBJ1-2,CASSQDPGTGDSGYTF,TGCGCCAGCAGCCAAGACCCCGGGACAGGGGATAGTGGCTACACCTTC
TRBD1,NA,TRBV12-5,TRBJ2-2,CASGRDRGYNTTGELFF,TGTGCTAGTGGCCGAGACAGGGGCTATAACACGACCGGGGAGCTGTTTTTT
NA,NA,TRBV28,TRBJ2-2,CASSDSYTGELFF,TGTGCCAGCAGCGACAGCTACACCGGGGAGCTGTTTTTT
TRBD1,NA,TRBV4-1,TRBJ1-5,CASSQQTGSQPQHF,TGCGCCAGCAGCCAACAGACAGGGAGTCAGCCCCAGCATTTT
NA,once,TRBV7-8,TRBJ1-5,CASSVIRGGGQPQHF,TGTGCCAGCAGCGTCATTAGGGGGGGCGGTCAGCCCCAGCATTTT
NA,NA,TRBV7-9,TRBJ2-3,CASSLLGSGTDTQYF,TGTGCCAGCAGCTTGTTAGGGAGCGGCACAGATACGCAGTATTTT
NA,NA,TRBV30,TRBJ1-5,CAWSVRTGSQPQHF,TGTGCCTGGAGTGTACGAACAGGAAGTCAGCCCCAGCATTTT
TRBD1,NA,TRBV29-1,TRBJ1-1,CSADRGSNEAFF,TGCAGCGCCGACAGGGGCTCCAATGAAGCTTTCTTT
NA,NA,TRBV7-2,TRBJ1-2,CASSSRAGTKLIYTF,TGTGCCAGCAGCTCCCGGGCCGGGACAAAATTAATTTACACCTTC
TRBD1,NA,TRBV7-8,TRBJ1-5,CASSFDDRASNQPQHF,TGTGCCAGCAGCTTCGACGACAGGGCCAGCAATCAGCCCCAGCATTTT
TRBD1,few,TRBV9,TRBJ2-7,CASSPPPGQGRSEQYF,TGTGCCAGCAGCCCGCCCCCGGGACAGGGGCGGTCCGAGCAGTACTTC
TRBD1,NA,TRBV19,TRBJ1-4,CASSIARGLDEKLFF,TGTGCCAGTAGTATAGCCAGGGGGCTGGACGAAAAACTGTTTTTT
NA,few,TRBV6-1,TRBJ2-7,CASSEAVYEQYF,TGTGCCAGCAGTGAAGCCGTATACGAGCAGTACTTC
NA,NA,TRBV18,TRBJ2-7,CASSGYEQYF,TGTGCCAGCTCCGGCTACGAGCAGTACTTC
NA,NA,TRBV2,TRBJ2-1,CASSAGQGQFF,TGTGCCAGCAGTGCGGGACAAGGACAGTTCTTC
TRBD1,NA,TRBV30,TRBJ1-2,CAWSVSRTGSRGYTF,TGTGCCTGGAGTGTATCCCGGACAGGGTCAAGGGGCTACACCTTC
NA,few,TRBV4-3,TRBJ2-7,CASSQGYADSSYEQYF,TGCGCCAGCAGCCAAGGATACGCGGACAGCTCCTACGAGCAGTACTTC
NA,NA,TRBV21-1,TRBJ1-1,CASSKPPMRSMNTEAFF,TGTGCCAGCAGCAAACCGCCAATGAGGTCAATGAACACTGAAGCTTTCTTT
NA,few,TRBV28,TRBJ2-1,CASSLVIRGGNEQFF,TGTGCCAGCAGTTTAGTGATCCGGGGTGGGAATGAGCAGTTCTTC
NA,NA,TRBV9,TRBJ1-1,CASSFSTDSYTEAFF,TGTGCCAGCAGCTTTTCAACGGACAGCTACACTGAAGCTTTCTTT
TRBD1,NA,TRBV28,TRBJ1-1,CATYRGQGEAFF,TGTGCCACGTACAGGGGGCAGGGTGAAGCTTTCTTT
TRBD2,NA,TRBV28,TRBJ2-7,CASSLGGTSYEQYF,TGTGCCAGCAGTTTGGGGGGGACCTCCTACGAGCAGTACTTC